Described below is a single T cell receptor (beta chain) sequence and its context. The antigen remains undetermined. The TCR beta cDNA libraries carried unique molecular identifiers. There were about 1 to 10 million T cells, and 510,000 or so cDNA molecules came from them. TCRdb ran MiXCR on the PCR reads and lists one entry per CDR3 protein. The sample yields about 560,000 distinct CDR3 sequences, about 40% seen once. The CDR3 spans 15 residues. Germline loops: CDR1 SGHAT, CDR2 FQNNGV. V was pared by 5 bases and J by 5 bases, with 19 bases between. These data are taken from a study of post-analysis software for immune sequencing data. Study as a whole: The cohort encompassed relapsing-remitting, secondary progressive and progressive-relapsing multiple sclerosis disease courses.

Findings of the study overall: When compared against controls, multiple sclerosis patients showed significantly lower normalized Chao1 diversity. In patients, TRBV5-6, TRBV5-1 and TRBV20-1 belonged to five TRBV segments found more frequently than in controls.

This clonotype originated in a girl aged 10 to 17 with multiple sclerosis. The V gene is TRBV11-2, the J gene TRBJ2-7; the D gene is possibly TRBD2 (6 bases). What was sequenced was blood. The CDR3 reads CASSPVASGTDEQYF. CDR3 DNA: TGTGCCAGCAGCCCAGTGGCTTCCGGGACTGACGAGCAGTACTTC. Full variable domain (rest looked up from reference TRBV11-2 and TRBJ2-7): EAGVAQSPRYKIIEKRQSVAFWCNPISGHATLYWYQQILGQGPKLLIQFQNNGVVDDSQLPKDRFSAERLKGVDSTLKIQPAKLEDSAVYLCASSPVASGTDEQYFGPGTRLTVT.